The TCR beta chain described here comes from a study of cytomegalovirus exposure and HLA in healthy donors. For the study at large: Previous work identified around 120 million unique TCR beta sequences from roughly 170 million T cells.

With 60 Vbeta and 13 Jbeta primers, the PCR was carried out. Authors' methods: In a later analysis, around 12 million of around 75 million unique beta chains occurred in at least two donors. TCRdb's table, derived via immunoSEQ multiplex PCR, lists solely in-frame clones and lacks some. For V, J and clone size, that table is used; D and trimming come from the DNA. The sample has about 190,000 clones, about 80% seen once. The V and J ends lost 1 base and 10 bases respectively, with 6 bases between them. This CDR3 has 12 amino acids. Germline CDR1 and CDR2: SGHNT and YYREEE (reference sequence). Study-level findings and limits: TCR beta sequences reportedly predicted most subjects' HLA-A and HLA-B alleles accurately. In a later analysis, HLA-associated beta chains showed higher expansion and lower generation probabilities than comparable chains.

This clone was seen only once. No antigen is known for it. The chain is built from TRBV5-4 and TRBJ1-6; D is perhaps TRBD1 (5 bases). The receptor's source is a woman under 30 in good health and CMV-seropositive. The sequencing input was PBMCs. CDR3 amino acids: CASSLQGSPLHF. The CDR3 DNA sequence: TGTGCCAGCAGCTTGCAGGGCTCACCCCTCCACTTT.